This TCR beta chain was sequenced in a study of CD8 T cells in ankylosing spondylitis. This CDR3 region has 14 residues. J was trimmed by 0 bases and V by 5 bases; bases with no gene match: 3. Germline assignment: CDR1 SEHNR and CDR2 FQNEAQ (reference sequence). This clonotype occurred a few times. The antigen is undetermined. A quantitative 5'-RACE method, one with molecular barcodes, was used to make TCR beta libraries. TCRdb reprocessed the 5' RACE reads via MiXCR and lists one record per CDR3 protein. The sample yields 350,000 to 450,000 distinct CDR3 sequences, more than 20% seen once. Findings and limits, study-wide: Reported data indicate significant enrichment of disease-linked clones within matched ankylosing spondylitis synovial fluid. A subset of motif variants has previously been described in the synovial fluid and blood of reactive arthritis.

The clonotype was recovered from a male donor with ankylosing spondylitis or in good health (not recorded which). Sequenced sample: blood, either unsorted or a sorted T cell fraction (not recorded which). The V and J genes are TRBV7-9 and TRBJ2-7, with 8 positions matching TRBD1. The CDR3 coding sequence is TGTGCCAGCAGCCCGGACAGGGTCTCCTACGAGCAGTACTTC. It is translated as CASSPDRVSYEQYF.